This T cell receptor beta chain came from a study of Ad26.COV2.S vaccination and SARS-CoV-2 variants. Notes on the study in general: People given the vaccine had a wider spike-specific TCR breadth than placebo recipients did.

The table came from immunoSEQ multiplex PCR; TCRdb's copy has only in-frame clones and leaves some out. The repertoire includes hundreds of thousands of clones, approximately 90% of them detected once, and 5% sits in the top ten. Of note for this clone: Its antigen is as yet unknown.

Trimming took off 4 bases at V and 4 bases at J, with 14 bases between the two ends. The CDR3 is 15 residues long. Germline V lookup: CDR1 SGHDT, CDR2 YYEEEE. Treatment indicated: some 20 received Ad26.COV2.S at low or high dose, single or two shots; about 5 received placebo; per-sample allocation not given. The investigators took samples on day 63 after the first vaccine or placebo injection. Recruitment in Boston yielded a donor of adult age, 18-55 years. The chain employs TRBV5-6 and TRBJ1-4; D is possibly TRBD1 (5 bases). This TCR derives from a person aged 18-65 years who received the Ad26.COV2.S COVID-19 vaccine or a placebo. The input for sequencing was peripheral blood, taken in a trial of Ad26.COV2.S vaccine versus placebo. The CDR3 bases are TGTGCCAGCAGCCCCCTCTTAGGGGATAATGAAAAACTGTTTTTT. It encodes CASSPLLGDNEKLFF.